This passage covers 15 T cell receptor beta chains from one sample sequenced in a study of control samples from healthy donors and cancer patients (dated by TCRdb to 2020 to 2022). Receptor libraries were prepared by the immunoSEQ multiplex PCR assay. The immuneACCESS repertoire file appears here via TCRdb, limited to in-frame rearrangements. These files lack a portion of the clones; in checked studies, under half of the deficit traces to unresolved V genes, and the cause of the others is not known. Within this sample are 150,000 to 200,000 clones, with roughly 89% of them counted one time only. 12% of the sample goes to the ten largest clones. The sequencing input was blood. Every receptor here comes from a man aged 30 to 45 in good health.

This clone appeared a few times. V usage is TRBV3-1 (or the pseudogene TRBV3-2) and J usage is TRBJ2-5; 13 bases map to TRBD2. CDR1 is LGHDT, CDR2 YNNKEL, per germline (reference sequence). V gave up 1 base and J gave up 9 bases; unmatched junction bases: 17. The CDR3 has 19 amino acids. CDR3 DNA: TGTGCCAGCAGCCAAGTCCCACGAGGCGGACTAGCGGGAGACGGGGCCCAGTACTTC. Protein sequence: CASSQVPRGGLAGDGAQYF.

The chain links TRBV6-5 to TRBJ1-1, with TRBD1 matching 7 bases. CDR3 size: 13 residues. V lost 6 bases and J lost 2; bases outside the gene matches: 3. Germline V gives CDR1 MNHEY, CDR2 SVGAGI. The CDR3 DNA reads TGTGCCAGCAGGAGACAGGGAAACACTGAAGCTTTCTTT. Translation: CASRRQGNTEAFF.

The V and J genes are TRBV28 and TRBJ2-7, with TRBD1 identical over 8 bases. Per germline, CDR1 MDHEN and CDR2 SYDVKM. J lost 5 bases, V lost 6 bases, and 9 bases had no gene match. The CDR3 has 14 residues. The CDR3 nucleotides read TGTGCCAGCAGAAGGGACAGGAACCCCAACGAGCAGTACTTC. This encodes CASRRDRNPNEQYF.

This clone was observed once. CDR3 sequence (DNA): TGTGCCAGCAGCGAATCAGGGGTCTATAGCAATCAGCCCCAGCATTTT. Residues: CASSESGVYSNQPQHF. This rearrangement joins TRBV7-8 to TRBJ1-5; tentatively, D is TRBD1 (6 bases). Germline V gene data show CDR1 as SGHVS and CDR2 as FQNEAQ. Trimming left V 5 bases short and J 0 bases short, with 14 bases between. CDR3 size: 16 residues.

The chain recombines TRBV28 with TRBJ1-6; D is unresolved. This CDR3 has 14 amino acids. Germline-derived CDR1 and CDR2 are MDHEN and SYDVKM. V lost 5 bases, J lost 4 bases, and 9 bases lay in between. Written as DNA, the CDR3 is TGTGCCAGCAGTCGGCTACAGTATAATTCACCCCTCCACTTT. Its translation is CASSRLQYNSPLHF.

V gene TRBV13 combines with J gene TRBJ1-6, with 9 bases lining up with TRBD1. CDR3 length equals 16 residues. Unmatched junction bases numbered 9, after V lost 5 bases and J lost 7 bases. Germline loops: CDR1 PRHDT, CDR2 FYEKMQ (reference sequence). The CDR3 sequence: CASSHRGQGGNSPLHF. CDR3 in DNA: TGTGCCAGCAGCCACAGGGGGCAGGGTGGGAATTCACCCCTCCACTTT.

The rearrangement joins TRBV5-1 to TRBJ2-3; TRBD2 might be the D (5 bases). The germline V and J ends were trimmed by 4 bases and 2 bases, with 14 bases remaining between them. The CDR3 covers 15 residues. CDR1 and CDR2 (germline): SGHRS, YFSETQ. CDR3 sequence: CASSLDSPHTDTQYF. The CDR3 DNA reads TGCGCCAGCAGCCTGGACTCTCCTCACACAGATACGCAGTATTTT.

The chain couples TRBV4-2 to TRBJ2-5, with 11 bases aligning to TRBD2. Germline V gene sequence: CDR1 LGHNA, CDR2 YNFKEQ. The CDR3 contains 15 residues. The V gene end was trimmed by 3 bases and the J gene end by 4 bases; junction bases not matched to a gene: 4. In nucleotides, the CDR3 is TGTGCCAGCAGCCAGTTTAGCGGGGGGGGAGAGACCCAGTACTTC. Translated: CASSQFSGGGETQYF.

In its sample, this clone was seen once. This chain uses TRBV28 with TRBJ1-2; 7 bases agree with TRBD1. This CDR3 has 15 residues. Germline CDR1 is MDHEN and CDR2 is SYDVKM. The V gene end was trimmed by 4 bases and the J gene end by 0 bases; junction bases not matched to a gene: 5. Here the CDR3 DNA reads TGTGCCAGCAGTTCTGACAGGGAAGCTAACTATGGCTACACCTTC. It specifies CASSSDREANYGYTF.

This clone was seen a handful of times. V gene TRBV5-1 combines with J gene TRBJ2-2; D possibly matches TRBD1 or TRBD2 (5 bases each). Germline V gene lookup returns CDR1 SGHRS and CDR2 YFSETQ. This CDR3 comprises 16 residues. Trimming removed 4 bases from V and 1 base from J, with 14 bases in between. This CDR3 is CASSRIGTGNTGELFF. Written as DNA, the CDR3 is TGCGCCAGCAGCCGAATCGGGACGGGGAACACCGGGGAGCTGTTTTTT.

The chain employs TRBV5-6 and TRBJ2-2; D is undetermined. CDR3 size: 13 residues. The germline V and J ends were trimmed by 6 bases and 0 bases, with 6 bases remaining between them. Per germline, CDR1 SGHDT and CDR2 YYEEEE. The CDR3 DNA is TGTGCCAGCACCCAGACGAACACCGGGGAGCTGTTTTTT. This gives the protein CASTQTNTGELFF.

The chain carries TRBV4-3 and TRBJ2-1, with 14 bases fitting TRBD2. The V and J ends lost 3 bases and 6 bases, in that order; junction bases with no gene match: 7. The germline V gene encodes CDR1 LGHNA and CDR2 YSLEER. The CDR3 has 17 residues. The DNA of the CDR3 is TGCGCCAGCAGCCAGGGACTAGCGGGAGTTGGTCCCAATGAGCAGTTCTTC. As protein: CASSQGLAGVGPNEQFF.

This chain uses TRBV14 with TRBJ2-3, with D unclear. Germline CDR1 and CDR2: SGHDN and FVKESK. Trimming left V 4 bases short and J 7 bases short, with 15 bases between. There are 14 residues in the CDR3. CDR3 protein: CASSRDTPSYTQYF. Written as DNA, the CDR3 is TGTGCCAGCAGCCGGGATACCCCGTCATATACGCAGTATTTT.

The CDR3 is CASSVVGELFF. The CDR3 DNA follows: TGTGCCAGCAGTGTGGTCGGGGAGCTGTTTTTT. This chain connects TRBV2 to TRBJ2-2, with D unclear. CDR1 and CDR2 (germline): SNHLY, FYNNEI. Trimming pared 4 bases from V and 7 bases from J, leaving 4 bases between. The CDR3 loop spans 11 amino acids.

This clone showed up just a few times. The chain couples TRBV7-8 to TRBJ1-2, with D possibly TRBD1 on 5 matching bases. The CDR3 runs 13 residues. CDR1 is SGHVS and CDR2 is FQNEAQ in the germline V gene. Trimming left V 2 bases short and J 5 bases short, with 9 bases between. The DNA of the CDR3 is TGTGCCAGCAGCTTACGGGGGACTTATGGCTACACCTTC. This codes for CASSLRGTYGYTF.